This TCR beta chain was recorded in a study of blood T cell repertoires in COVID-19. At the level of the study: Samples came from the United States, Italy and Spain, spanning acute and convalescent COVID-19.

V was clipped by 3 bases and J by 4 bases, with 9 bases between them. Germline V gene sequence: CDR1 SGHDN, CDR2 FVKESK. This CDR3 is built from 13 residues. Per the original data handling: The authors estimated nucleated cell counts from reference gene primer amplification. Produced via immunoSEQ multiplex PCR; TCRdb's table is partial and in-frame only. V and J calls and clone size are given by that table; D and trimming were obtained from the DNA. The sample shows 95,000 or so clones, 75% to 90% of them seen only once. This rearrangement joins TRBV14 to TRBJ1-2; D ambiguous. Specimen: peripheral blood. The receptor's source is a woman aged 70-85 years with acute or convalescent COVID-19. Here the CDR3 reads CASSHAGSYGYTF. The CDR3 nucleotides are TGTGCCAGCAGCCACGCAGGTTCCTATGGCTACACCTTC.